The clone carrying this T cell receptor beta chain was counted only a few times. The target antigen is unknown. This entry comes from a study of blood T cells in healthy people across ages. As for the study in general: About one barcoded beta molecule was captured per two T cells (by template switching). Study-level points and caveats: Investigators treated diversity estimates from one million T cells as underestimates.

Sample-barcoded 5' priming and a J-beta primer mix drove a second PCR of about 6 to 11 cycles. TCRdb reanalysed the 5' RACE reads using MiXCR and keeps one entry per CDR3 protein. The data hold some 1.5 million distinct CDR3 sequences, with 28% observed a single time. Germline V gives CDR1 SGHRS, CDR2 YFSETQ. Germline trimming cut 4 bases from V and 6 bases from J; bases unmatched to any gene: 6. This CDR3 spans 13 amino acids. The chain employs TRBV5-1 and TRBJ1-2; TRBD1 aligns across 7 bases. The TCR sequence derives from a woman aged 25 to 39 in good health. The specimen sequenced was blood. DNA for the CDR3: TGCGCCAGCAGCCGGACCGGGACAGATGGCTACACCTTC. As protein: CASSRTGTDGYTF.